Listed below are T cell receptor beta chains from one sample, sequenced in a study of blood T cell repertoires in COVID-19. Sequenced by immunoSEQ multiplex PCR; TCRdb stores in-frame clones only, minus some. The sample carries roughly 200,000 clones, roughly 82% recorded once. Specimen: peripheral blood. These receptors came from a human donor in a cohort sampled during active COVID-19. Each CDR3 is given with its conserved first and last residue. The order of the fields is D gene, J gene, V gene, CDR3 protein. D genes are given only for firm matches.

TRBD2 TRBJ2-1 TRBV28 CASSSTTSGKVNEQFF
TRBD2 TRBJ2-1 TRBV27 CASSPDIGTSNEQFF
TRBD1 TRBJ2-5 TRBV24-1 CATSDFRDREETQYF
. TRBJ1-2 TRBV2 CASSGRGSASGYTF
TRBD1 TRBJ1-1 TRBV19 CASSMTGRTEAFF
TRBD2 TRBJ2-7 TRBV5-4 CASKIAGGRDEQYF
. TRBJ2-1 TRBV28 CASSSGGAKLGVF
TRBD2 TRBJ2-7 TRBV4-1 CASSQDPSGRAHEQYF
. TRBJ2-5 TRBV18 CASSPEFGETQYF
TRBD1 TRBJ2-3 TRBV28 CASSLFPGQGAGDTQYF
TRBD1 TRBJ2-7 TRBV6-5 CASSYSTGEAPYEQYF
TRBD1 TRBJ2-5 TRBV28 CASSLTGGGQETQYF
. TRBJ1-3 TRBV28 CASSLTLAGGNTIYF
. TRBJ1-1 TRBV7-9 CASSLTGPSEAFF
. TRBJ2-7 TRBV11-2 CASSLGLAGTYEQYF
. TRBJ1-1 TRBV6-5 CASRTGGSGTEAFF
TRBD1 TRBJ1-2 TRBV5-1 CASSSSGGAASGYTF